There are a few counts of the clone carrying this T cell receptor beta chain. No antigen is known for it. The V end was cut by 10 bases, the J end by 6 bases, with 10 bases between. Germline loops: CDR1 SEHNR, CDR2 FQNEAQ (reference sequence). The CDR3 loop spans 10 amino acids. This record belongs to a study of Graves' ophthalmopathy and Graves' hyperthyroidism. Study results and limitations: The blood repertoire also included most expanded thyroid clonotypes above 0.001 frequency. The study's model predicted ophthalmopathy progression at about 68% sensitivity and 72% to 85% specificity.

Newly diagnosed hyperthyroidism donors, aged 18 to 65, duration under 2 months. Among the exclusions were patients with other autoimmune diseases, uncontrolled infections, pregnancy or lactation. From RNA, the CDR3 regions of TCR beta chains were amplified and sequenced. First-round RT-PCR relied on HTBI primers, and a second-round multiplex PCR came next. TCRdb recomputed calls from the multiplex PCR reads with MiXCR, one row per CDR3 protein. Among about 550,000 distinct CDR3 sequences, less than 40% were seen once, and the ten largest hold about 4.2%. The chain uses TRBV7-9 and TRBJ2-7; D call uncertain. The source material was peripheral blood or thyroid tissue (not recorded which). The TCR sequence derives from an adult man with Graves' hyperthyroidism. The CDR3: CATMGSEQYF. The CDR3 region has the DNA TGTGCCACCATGGGGTCCGAGCAGTACTTC.